This T cell receptor beta chain is drawn from a study of cytomegalovirus exposure and HLA in healthy donors. The overall study: Earlier work reported some 110 million unique TCR beta sequences from 180 million or so T cells. A data release that came early held some 79 million unique TCRs from HLA-typed donors.

Overall study results and limits: Researchers reported in a later analysis that a missense DCLRE1C variant was tied to TCR beta V- and J-gene trimming.

On this clone: The antigen is unknown.

The study ran its PCR with 60 Vbeta and 13 Jbeta primers. Here immunoSEQ multiplex PCR was the method, and the copy in TCRdb shows in-frame clones only, minus some. The sample carries some 66,000 clones, roughly 78% recorded once. Germline V lookup: CDR1 MGHRA, CDR2 YSYEKL. V shed 1 base, J shed 7 bases, and the junction held 5 bases outside the gene matches. CDR3 length: 15 residues. Sequenced input: PBMCs. The source of this sequence is a man aged 35 to 55 in good health and CMV-seronegative. The rearrangement links TRBV4-1 to TRBJ2-1, with TRBD2 matching over 9 bases. CDR3 in DNA: TGCGCCAGCAGCCAAGGCGGGAGGGCGTGGAATGAGCAGTTCTTC. This translates into CASSQGGRAWNEQFF.